This TCR beta chain was captured in a study of T cells after yellow fever vaccination. The wider study: It was SMART-Seq v4 Ultra Low Input that prepared the fractions with low cell numbers. Study-level findings and limits: Clonotype sharing between CD4 and CD8 compartments was small.

Comments on this clonotype: Its antigen is not known.

The authors made TCR cDNA by 5'RACE template switching, adding a universal primer site and UMIs. TCRdb passed the 5' RACE reads through MiXCR, listing each CDR3 protein once. The sample has hundreds of thousands of distinct CDR3 sequences, about 9.9% seen once; the top ten hold roughly 18%. The sample here was PBMCs, taken on the day of the first yellow fever vaccination. The sequence came from a man aged 18 to 30 who received the YFV17D yellow fever vaccine.

CDR3 DNA sequence: TGTGCCAGCAGCGTCAGAGGGGGTATAATCGCAGATACGCAGTATTTT. Its translation: CASSVRGGIIADTQYF. The chain combines TRBV7-9 with TRBJ2-3; TRBD1 might be the D (6 bases). V lost 5 bases, J lost 4 bases, and 19 bases lay in between. The germline gives CDR1 SEHNR, CDR2 FQNEAQ (reference sequence). CDR3 length equals 16 residues.